This TCR beta chain was sequenced for a study of cytomegalovirus exposure and HLA in healthy donors. The CDR3 has 13 residues. The germline V and J ends were trimmed by 8 bases and 3 bases, with 14 bases remaining between them. Germline V lookup: CDR1 MNHEY, CDR2 SMNVEV (reference sequence). The PCR employed 60 Vbeta primers together with 13 Jbeta primers. The protocol was immunoSEQ multiplex PCR, while the TCRdb copy is restricted to in-frame clones and leaves out a portion. The table includes 200,000 to 300,000 clones, 84% detected once. The rearrangement joins TRBV27 to TRBJ2-7, with TRBD2 as a possible D gene (5 bases). The clonotype comes from a woman aged 35 to 49 in good health and CMV-seropositive. Input material: PBMCs. CDR3 protein: CASATGVNYEQYF. DNA of the CDR3: TGTGCCAGCGCAACCGGGGTTAACTACGAGCAGTACTTC.